This record looks at one T cell receptor beta chain sequence and its context. This record comes from a study of OX40 agonist ivuxolimab in advanced cancers. The protocol was immunoSEQ multiplex PCR, while the TCRdb copy is restricted to in-frame clones and leaves out a portion. The repertoire includes 45,000 to 55,000 clones, around 94% of them detected once, and 9% to 15% sits in the top ten. Germline V CDR1 and CDR2: MDHEN, SYDVKM. The CDR3 is made up of 14 amino acids. V gave up 10 bases and J gave up 0 bases, with 13 bases separating them. The rearrangement joins TRBV28 to TRBJ2-1; weak D call: TRBD2 (5 bases). This clonotype originated in an adult with an advanced solid tumor such as melanoma, head and neck, liver or kidney cancer. Specimen: CD4+ or CD8+ T cells sorted from blood, collected in a trial of the OX40 agonist ivuxolimab. As DNA, the CDR3 is TGTGCCACCGACTATGGGGTCTCCTACAATGAGCAGTTCTTC. This translates into CATDYGVSYNEQFF. The entire variable domain, with the rest obtained from reference TRBV28 and TRBJ2-1, is as follows: DVKVTQSSRYLVKRTGEKVFLECVQDMDHENMFWYRQDPGLGLRLIYFSYDVKMKEKGDIPEGYSVSREKKERFSLILESASTNQTSMYLCATDYGVSYNEQFFGPGTRLTVL.